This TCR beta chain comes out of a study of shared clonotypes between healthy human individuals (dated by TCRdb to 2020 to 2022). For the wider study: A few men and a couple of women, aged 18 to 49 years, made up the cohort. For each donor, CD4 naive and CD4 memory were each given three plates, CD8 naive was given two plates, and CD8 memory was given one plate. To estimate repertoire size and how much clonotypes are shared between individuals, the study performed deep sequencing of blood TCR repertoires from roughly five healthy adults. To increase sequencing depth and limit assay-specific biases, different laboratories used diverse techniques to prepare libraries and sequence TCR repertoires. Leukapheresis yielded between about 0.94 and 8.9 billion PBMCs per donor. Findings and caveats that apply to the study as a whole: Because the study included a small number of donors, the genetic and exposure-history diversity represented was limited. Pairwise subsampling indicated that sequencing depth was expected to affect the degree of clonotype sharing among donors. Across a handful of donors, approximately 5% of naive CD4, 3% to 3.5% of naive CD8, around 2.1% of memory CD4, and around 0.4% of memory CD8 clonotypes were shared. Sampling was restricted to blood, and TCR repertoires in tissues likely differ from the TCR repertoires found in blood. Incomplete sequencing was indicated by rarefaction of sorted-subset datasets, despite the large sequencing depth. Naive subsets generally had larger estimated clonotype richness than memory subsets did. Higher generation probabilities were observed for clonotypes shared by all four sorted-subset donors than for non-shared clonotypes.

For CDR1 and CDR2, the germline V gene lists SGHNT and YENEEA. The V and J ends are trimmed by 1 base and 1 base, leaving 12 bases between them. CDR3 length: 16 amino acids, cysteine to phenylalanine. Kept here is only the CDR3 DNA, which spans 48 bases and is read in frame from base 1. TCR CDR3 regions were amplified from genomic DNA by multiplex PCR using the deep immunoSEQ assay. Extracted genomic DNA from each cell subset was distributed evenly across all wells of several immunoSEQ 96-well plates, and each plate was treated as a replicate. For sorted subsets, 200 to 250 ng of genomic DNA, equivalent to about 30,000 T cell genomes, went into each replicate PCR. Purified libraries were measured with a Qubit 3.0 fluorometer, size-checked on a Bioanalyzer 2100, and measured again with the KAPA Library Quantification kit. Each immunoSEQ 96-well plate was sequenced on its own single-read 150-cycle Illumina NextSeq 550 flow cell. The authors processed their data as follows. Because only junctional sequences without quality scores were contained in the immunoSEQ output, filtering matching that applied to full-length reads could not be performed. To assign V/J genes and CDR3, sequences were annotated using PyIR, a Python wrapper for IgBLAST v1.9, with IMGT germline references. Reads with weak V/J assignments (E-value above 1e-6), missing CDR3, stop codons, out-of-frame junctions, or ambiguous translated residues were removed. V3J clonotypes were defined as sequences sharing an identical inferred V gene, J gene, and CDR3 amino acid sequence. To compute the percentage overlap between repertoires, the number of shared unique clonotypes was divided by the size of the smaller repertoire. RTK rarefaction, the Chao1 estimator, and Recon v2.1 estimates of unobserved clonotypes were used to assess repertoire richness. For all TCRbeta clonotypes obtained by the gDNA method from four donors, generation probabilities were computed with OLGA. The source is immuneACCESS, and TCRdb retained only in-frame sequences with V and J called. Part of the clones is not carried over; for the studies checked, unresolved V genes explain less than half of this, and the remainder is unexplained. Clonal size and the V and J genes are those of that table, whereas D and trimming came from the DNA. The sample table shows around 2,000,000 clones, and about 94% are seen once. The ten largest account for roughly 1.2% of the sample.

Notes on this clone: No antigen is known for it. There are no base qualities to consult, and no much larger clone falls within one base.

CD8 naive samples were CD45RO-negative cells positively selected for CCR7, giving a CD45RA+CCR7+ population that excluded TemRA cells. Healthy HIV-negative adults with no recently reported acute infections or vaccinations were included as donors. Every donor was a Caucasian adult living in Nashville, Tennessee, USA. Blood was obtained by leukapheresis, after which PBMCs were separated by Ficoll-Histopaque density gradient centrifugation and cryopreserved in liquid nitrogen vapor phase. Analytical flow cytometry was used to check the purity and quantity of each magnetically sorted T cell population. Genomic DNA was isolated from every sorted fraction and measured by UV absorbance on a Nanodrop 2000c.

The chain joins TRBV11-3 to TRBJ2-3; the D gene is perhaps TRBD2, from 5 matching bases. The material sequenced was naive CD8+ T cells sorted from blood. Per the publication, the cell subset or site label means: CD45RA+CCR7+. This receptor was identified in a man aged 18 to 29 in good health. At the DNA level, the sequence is TGTGCCAGCAGCTTAGCTGCTAGCCCACGCACAGATACGCAGTATTTT. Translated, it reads CASSLAASPRTDTQYF. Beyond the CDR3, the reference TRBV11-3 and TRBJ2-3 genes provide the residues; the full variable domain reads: EAGVVQSPRYKIIEKKQPVAFWCNPISGHNTLYWYLQNLGQGPELLIRYENEEAVDDSQLPKDRFSAERLKGVDSTLKIQPAELGDSAVYLCASSLAASPRTDTQYFGPGTRLTVL.